The clone carrying this T cell receptor beta chain was seen only a few times. Its antigen is currently unknown. The CDR3 regions of TCR beta were amplified from RNA transcripts. First-round RT-PCR with HTBI primers amplified the TCR CDR3 region. TCRdb reanalysed the multiplex PCR reads using MiXCR and keeps one entry per CDR3 protein. This table holds approximately 610,000 distinct CDR3 sequences, approximately 14% found once. This CDR3 has 19 residues. The germline V gene has CDR1 SGHDT and CDR2 YYEEEE. The data are from a study of T cells in Graves' hyperthyroidism and ophthalmopathy. Study overall: Any treatment followed the collection of peripheral blood at initial diagnosis.

Overall study findings and caveats: For ophthalmopathy, model prediction preceded onset by a median about 6 months. Blood also showed most of the thyroid clonotypes that were expanded above 0.001.

The receptor was isolated from a woman in her thirties or forties with Graves' ophthalmopathy. The specimen sequenced was blood. This chain connects TRBV5-6 to TRBJ2-3, with TRBD2 as a possible D gene (7 bases). The CDR3 sequence: CATSLFGTSGGATTDTQYF. The DNA of the CDR3 is TGTGCAACGAGCTTGTTCGGCACCTCGGGGGGCGCCACCACAGATACGCAGTATTTT.